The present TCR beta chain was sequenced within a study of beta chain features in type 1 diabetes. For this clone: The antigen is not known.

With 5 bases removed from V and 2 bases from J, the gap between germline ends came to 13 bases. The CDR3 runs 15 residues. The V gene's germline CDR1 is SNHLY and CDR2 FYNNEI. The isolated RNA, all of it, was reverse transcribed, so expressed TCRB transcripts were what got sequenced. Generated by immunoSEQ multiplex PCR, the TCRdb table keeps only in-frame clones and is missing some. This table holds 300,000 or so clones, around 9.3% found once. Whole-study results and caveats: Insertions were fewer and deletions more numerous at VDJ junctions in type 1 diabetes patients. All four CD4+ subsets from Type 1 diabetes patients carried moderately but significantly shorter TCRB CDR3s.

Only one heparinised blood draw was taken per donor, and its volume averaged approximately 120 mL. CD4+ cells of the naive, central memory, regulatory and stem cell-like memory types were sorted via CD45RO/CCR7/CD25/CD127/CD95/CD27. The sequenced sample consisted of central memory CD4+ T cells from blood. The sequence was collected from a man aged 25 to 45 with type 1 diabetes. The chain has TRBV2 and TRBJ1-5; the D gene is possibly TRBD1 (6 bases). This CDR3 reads CASSPKGVGNQPQHF. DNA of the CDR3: TGTGCCAGCAGTCCTAAGGGGGTCGGCAATCAGCCCCAGCATTTT.